Below, 8 T cell receptor beta chains from the same sample are listed, as sequenced in a study of Graves' ophthalmopathy and Graves' hyperthyroidism. The authors amplified TCR beta CDR3 regions, and they did so from RNA transcripts for repertoire sequencing. Scientists carried out first-round RT-PCR using HTBI primers and then a second-round multiplex PCR. TCRdb analysed the multiplex PCR reads with MiXCR anew, one entry per CDR3 protein. This sample has 300,000 or so distinct CDR3 sequences, with roughly 15% found just once. The sample consisted of peripheral blood. These receptor sequences come from an adult man with Graves' ophthalmopathy.

The sample holds many counts of this clonotype. This rearrangement joins TRBV11-2 to TRBJ2-5; the D gene is possibly TRBD2 (7 bases). In germline, CDR1 is SGHAT, CDR2 FQNNGV. Trimming cost V 1 base and J 1 base, with 16 bases left between them. The CDR3 length is 17 residues. CDR3 protein: CASSLVGGGLVQETQYF. CDR3 DNA sequence: TGTGCCAGCAGCTTAGTGGGGGGGGGCTTAGTCCAAGAGACCCAGTACTTC.

The sample holds many counts of this clonotype. V gene TRBV19 combines with J gene TRBJ1-1; no definite D call. Germline assignment: CDR1 LNHDA and CDR2 SQIVND (reference sequence). The CDR3 runs to 13 residues. Trimming cost V 5 bases and J 1 base, with 8 bases left between them. The CDR3: CASSWAGNTEAFF. The CDR3 DNA reads TGTGCCAGTAGTTGGGCCGGGAACACTGAAGCTTTCTTT.

This chain joins TRBV6-5 and TRBJ1-2; D is ambiguous. Germline assignment: CDR1 MNHEY and CDR2 SVGAGI. The V end was cut by 0 bases, the J end by 4 bases, with 6 bases between. The CDR3 contains 13 residues. The CDR3: CASSYSPAYGYTF. The CDR3 DNA reads as TGTGCCAGCAGTTACTCGCCAGCCTATGGCTACACCTTC.

The sample holds many counts of this clonotype. This sequence joins TRBV2 and TRBJ1-6; TRBD1 aligns across 9 bases. Germline V lookup: CDR1 SNHLY, CDR2 FYNNEI. Trimming at V came to 4 bases and at J to 9 bases, leaving 7 bases not matched to a gene. This CDR3 spans 15 amino acids. The DNA for the CDR3 is TGTGCCAGCAGTGGGGACAGGGTAGGAAGTTCACCCCTCCACTTT. This gives the protein CASSGDRVGSSPLHF.

In its sample, this clonotype was seen many times. The chain employs TRBV9 and TRBJ1-1; D remains unclear. Trimming stripped 0 bases from V and 7 bases from J, with 13 bases between. The length of the CDR3 is 14 residues. The germline V gene encodes CDR1 SGDLS and CDR2 YYNGEE. Here the CDR3 reads CASSVVTAFYEAFF. In DNA form, the CDR3 reads TGTGCCAGCAGCGTAGTAACAGCCTTTTATGAAGCTTTCTTT. Looking up the rest from reference TRBV9 and TRBJ1-1 gives the full variable domain: DSGVTQTPKHLITATGQRVTLRCSPRSGDLSVYWYQQSLDQGLQFLIQYYNGEERAKGNILERFSAQQFPDLHSELNLSSLELGDSALYFCASSVVTAFYEAFFGQGTRLTVV.

This clonotype appeared many times. This chain connects TRBV15 to TRBJ1-1; TRBD1 agrees at 9 bases. V lost 0 bases, J lost 11 bases, and 7 bases stayed unmatched. Germline CDR1 LNHNV, CDR2 YYDKDF (reference sequence). There are 14 residues in the CDR3. CDR3 protein: CATSRDRGTGYAFF. The CDR3 nucleotides are TGTGCCACCAGCAGAGATAGAGGGACAGGGTATGCTTTCTTT.

This clonotype was detected ten times or more. V gene TRBV7-2 combines with J gene TRBJ1-5; unclear D gene. Germline V gene lookup returns CDR1 SGHTA and CDR2 FQGNSA. This CDR3 region has 16 residues. The germline V and J ends were trimmed by 5 bases and 0 bases, with 14 bases remaining between them. As DNA, the CDR3 is TGTGCCAGCAGCCACGGGTGGCGCGATAGCAATCAGCCCCAGCATTTT. Its translation: CASSHGWRDSNQPQHF. The variable domain in full, with the rest retrieved from reference TRBV7-2 and TRBJ1-5, is GAGVSQSPSNKVTEKGKDVELRCDPISGHTALYWYRQSLGQGLEFLIYFQGNSAPDKSGLPSDRFSAERTGGSVSTLTIQRTQQEDSAVYLCASSHGWRDSNQPQHFGDGTRLSIL.

This clonotype was detected ten times or more. The rearrangement uses TRBV7-3 and TRBJ1-3; D not certain. The CDR3 length is 14 residues. V was shortened by 0 bases and J by 3 bases, with 6 bases between the two germline ends. Germline V gives CDR1 SGHTA, CDR2 FQGTGA. In DNA form, the CDR3 reads TGTGCCAGCAGCTTAACCACAAGTGGAAACACCATATATTTT. It is translated as CASSLTTSGNTIYF.